This TCR beta chain was sequenced in a study of blood T cells in healthy people across ages. Trimming took 7 bases from V and 13 from J; bases not matched to a gene: 13. There are 13 residues in the CDR3. Germline CDR1 and CDR2: MGHDK and SYGVNS. With a J-beta primer mix and a sample-barcoded 5' primer, a second PCR ran about 7 to 12 cycles. Via MiXCR, TCRdb re-called the 5' RACE reads, giving one row per CDR3 protein. Among some 1 million distinct CDR3 sequences listed, under 55% were seen once. The sequence came from a woman aged 60-75 years in good health. Sequencing was carried out using blood. The chain uses TRBV25-1 and TRBJ2-4, with 7 bases matching TRBD2. In nucleotides, the CDR3 is TGTGCCAGCACTCCCTCGGGGGGTGATGAGCAGTACTTC. Protein sequence: CASTPSGGDEQYF.